The sequence of this T cell receptor (beta chain) was determined in a study of T cells in Graves' hyperthyroidism and ophthalmopathy. Study-wide findings and caveats: Most expanded thyroid clonotypes above 0.001 also appeared in blood.

Exclusion of a patient resulted from uncontrolled infection, other autoimmune disease, pregnancy or lactation. Thyroid ultrasound and orbital computed tomography, with clinical symptoms and serum thyroxine and TRAb, informed diagnoses. The length of the CDR3 is 15 residues. Germline V gene sequence: CDR1 SGHDT, CDR2 YYEEEE. V lost 5 bases and J 5 bases, leaving 14 bases between the germline ends. Comments on this clonotype: The antigen is undetermined.

TCR beta CDR3 regions were amplified from RNA transcripts. An initial round of RT-PCR targeting the TCR CDR3 relied on the HTBI primer set. One entry per CDR3 protein results from TCRdb running MiXCR on the multiplex PCR reads. Of under 550,000 distinct CDR3 sequences listed, roughly an eighth were seen once; the top ten hold 5% to 6%. The sample taken for sequencing was blood. The TCR originated in a woman younger than 30 with Graves' hyperthyroidism. The chain employs TRBV5-6 and TRBJ1-6; D is undetermined. The DNA of the CDR3 is TGTGCCAGCAGAACGTCCCCAACGGATAATTCACCCCTCCACTTT. As protein: CASRTSPTDNSPLHF.